What follows is one T cell receptor beta chain and its context. This sample's TCRbeta library carried unique molecular identifier barcodes. TCRdb passed the PCR reads through MiXCR, listing each CDR3 protein once. Among about 690,000 distinct CDR3 sequences listed, about 15% were seen once. The data stem from a study of T-cell reconstitution after alpha-beta-depleted transplantation in children. Germline lookup yields CDR1 MGHDK and CDR2 SYGVNS. This CDR3 is built from 16 residues. V lost 1 base to trimming and J lost 9 bases, with 19 bases between them. This sample comprised PBMCs from the stem cell graft donor, obtained from the stem cell graft. The receptor's source is a human donor who donated a stem cell graft to a child with acute myeloid leukemia. This sequence joins TRBV25-1 and TRBJ2-1, with D possibly matching TRBD2 (6 bases). CDR3 sequence reads: CASSESVALAGREQFF. CDR3 sequence (DNA): TGTGCCAGCAGTGAATCTGTGGCTCTTGCGGGGCGTGAGCAGTTCTTC.